The 24 T cell receptor beta chains presented below share a single source sample, sequenced in a study of blood T cells in healthy people across ages. Primed by a sample-barcoded 5' primer and a J-beta primer mix, a second PCR proceeded for 7 to 11 cycles. In TCRdb, the 5' RACE reads were re-called with MiXCR into one record per CDR3 protein. Of approximately 1,000,000 distinct CDR3 sequences listed, 40% to 55% are singletons. The specimen sequenced was blood. The receptors come from a woman aged 55-70 years in good health.

The rearrangement uses TRBV7-9 and TRBJ1-4; 8 positions match TRBD1. Germline V gene data show CDR1 as SEHNR and CDR2 as FQNEAQ (reference sequence). This CDR3 spans 18 amino acids. J gave up 0 bases and V 5 bases, and 11 bases lay outside the gene matches. CDR3 in amino acids: CASSTQQGGIATNEKLFF. CDR3 nucleotides: TGTGCCAGCAGCACACAACAGGGGGGAATCGCAACTAATGAAAAACTGTTTTTT.

The sample holds a few counts of this clonotype. V is TRBV5-1 and J is TRBJ2-1; D may match TRBD1 or TRBD2 (5 bases each). The CDR3 consists of 17 residues. In germline, CDR1 is SGHRS, CDR2 YFSETQ. The ends were cut back, 4 bases at V and 8 bases at J, with 25 bases in the middle. CDR3 DNA sequence: TGCGCCAGCAGCCTACTGCGTGGGGGAGATTTTTTAGATGAGCAGTTCTTC. This codes for CASSLLRGGDFLDEQFF.

This clonotype occurred a few times. The V call is TRBV24-1, the J call TRBJ2-1, with 8 nucleotides matching TRBD2. CDR1 and CDR2 from the germline V gene are KGHDR and SFDVKD. The CDR3 runs 20 residues. J lost 6 bases, V lost 4 bases, and 22 bases had no gene match. The CDR3 sequence is CATSDSTGTSGGMSVNEQFF. The CDR3 DNA sequence: TGTGCCACCAGTGACTCGACCGGGACTAGTGGTGGCATGTCGGTCAATGAGCAGTTCTTC.

This clonotype was counted many times. V is TRBV29-1 and J is TRBJ2-7; a possible D gene is TRBD1 (8 bases). Germline loops: CDR1 SQVTM, CDR2 ANQGSEA. CDR3 length: 13 residues. V was pared by 5 bases and J by 4 bases, with 15 bases between. In nucleotides, the CDR3 is TGCAGCGTTACAGGGGGGGCTTTTTACGAGCAGTACTTC. Amino acids: CSVTGGAFYEQYF.

This rearrangement joins TRBV4-1 to TRBJ2-7, with TRBD1 as a possible D gene (6 bases). The CDR3 has 14 residues. Trimming left V 0 bases short and J 2 bases short, with 8 bases between. The germline V gene has CDR1 MGHRA and CDR2 YSYEKL. CDR3 DNA sequence: TGCGCCAGCAGCCAAGACAGGGGTACCTACGAGCAGTACTTC. Encoded protein: CASSQDRGTYEQYF.

The chain links TRBV5-1 to TRBJ1-6; D gene ambiguous. The germline CDR1 and CDR2 sequences are SGHRS and YFSETQ. The CDR3 has 15 amino acids. The V end lost 4 bases, the J end lost 8 bases, and 16 bases lay between the germline ends. CDR3 in amino acids: CASSEGLGEDSPLHF. CDR3 DNA sequence: TGCGCCAGCAGCGAAGGACTTGGGGAGGATTCACCCCTCCACTTT.

This chain uses TRBV6-5 with TRBJ2-3; D is uncertain. The V end was cut by 0 bases, the J end by 3 bases, with 16 bases between. The CDR3 runs 17 residues. From germline, CDR1 is MNHEY and CDR2 SVGAGI. CDR3 nucleotides: TGTGCCAGCAGTTACTCTCGGGCAGGCCGGCGGACAGATACGCAGTATTTT. This encodes CASSYSRAGRRTDTQYF.

The chain couples TRBV12-3 or TRBV12-4 to TRBJ1-1; the D gene is possibly TRBD1 (5 bases). CDR3 length: 13 amino acids. V lost 3 bases to trimming and J lost 6 bases, with 11 bases between them. CDR3 coding DNA: TGTGCCAGCAGTTTGGGCGCAGGGTCTGAAGCTTTCTTT. Amino acids: CASSLGAGSEAFF.

This clonotype was counted between two and nine times. The chain recombines TRBV5-5 with TRBJ2-3, with TRBD1 matching 8 bases. The CDR3 covers 16 residues. With 3 bases clipped from V and 2 bases from J, the junction kept 8 bases outside the gene matches. Germline-derived CDR1 and CDR2 are SGHKS and YYEKEE (reference sequence). The CDR3 region has the DNA TGTGCCAGCAGCTACTCATTGACAGGGGACACAGATACGCAGTATTTT. Encoded protein: CASSYSLTGDTDTQYF.

V is TRBV6-5 and J is TRBJ2-7; D is undetermined. V lost 0 bases and J lost 6, with 9 bases in between. This CDR3 has 13 amino acids. Germline loops: CDR1 MNHEY, CDR2 SVGAGI. CDR3 sequence reads: CASSYSAGREQYF. The CDR3 DNA follows: TGTGCCAGCAGTTACTCGGCAGGTCGCGAGCAGTACTTC.

Ten or more counts support this clonotype. This chain connects TRBV6-6 to TRBJ2-3, with D hard to call. The V gene's germline CDR1 is MNHNY and CDR2 SVGAGI (reference sequence). The CDR3 spans 14 residues. V dropped 4 bases and J dropped 2 bases, with 10 bases sitting between them. CDR3 in DNA: TGTGCCAGCAGTTCCCCCTTCCCCACAGATACGCAGTATTTT. This encodes CASSSPFPTDTQYF.

This clonotype was counted a few times. V usage is TRBV4-1 and J usage is TRBJ1-4; TRBD1 is a possible D gene (5 bases). The germline V gene encodes CDR1 MGHRA and CDR2 YSYEKL. V dropped 5 bases and J dropped 11 bases, with 15 bases sitting between them. The length of the CDR3 is 13 residues. The CDR3 DNA is TGCGCCAGCAGCACTATCGTGGGGCTCAAACTGTTTTTT. This sequence encodes CASSTIVGLKLFF.

CDR3 sequence reads: CSGEKGPSVHSYEQYF. The DNA of the CDR3 is TGCAGTGGGGAAAAAGGGCCTAGCGTACACTCCTACGAGCAGTACTTC. This chain links TRBV20-1 with TRBJ2-7, with D perhaps TRBD2 (6 bases). The CDR3 is 16 amino acids. Trimming removed 7 bases from V and 0 bases from J, with 22 bases in between. CDR1 DFQATT and CDR2 SNEGSKA come from the germline V gene (reference sequence).

The CDR3 nucleotides read TGTGCCACCAGCAGAGACGTGACGGGACGAGAGCAGTACTTC. This sequence encodes CATSRDVTGREQYF. The chain employs TRBV15 and TRBJ2-5, with D possibly being TRBD1 or TRBD2 (5 bases each). Looked up from germline, CDR1 is LNHNV and CDR2 is YYDKDF (reference sequence). The V end lost 0 bases, the J end lost 11 bases, and 16 bases lay between the germline ends. This CDR3 contains 14 residues.

This clonotype was counted a few times. The rearrangement uses TRBV27 and TRBJ1-5, with a tentative D call TRBD1 (6 bases). The germline V and J ends were trimmed by 3 bases and 7 bases, with 13 bases remaining between them. Germline assignment: CDR1 MNHEY and CDR2 SMNVEV (reference sequence). The CDR3 runs to 14 residues. CDR3: CASSFREGTQPQHF. CDR3 nucleotide sequence: TGTGCCAGCAGTTTTAGGGAAGGGACACAGCCCCAGCATTTT.

This clonotype has a handful of counts. V usage is TRBV20-1 and J usage is TRBJ1-5; no firm D call. Germline V gene sequence: CDR1 DFQATT, CDR2 SNEGSKA (reference sequence). V dropped 3 bases and J dropped 3 bases, with 9 bases sitting between them. CDR3 length: 13 residues. This CDR3 reads CSASQGLNQPQHF. For the CDR3, the DNA is TGCAGTGCTAGCCAAGGGCTCAATCAGCCCCAGCATTTT.

This clonotype was counted only a few times. The CDR3 sequence: CASSSIRTGPSYEQYF. The CDR3 nucleotides are TGTGCCAGCAGTTCAATACGGACAGGGCCTTCCTACGAGCAGTACTTC. This chain connects TRBV6-5 to TRBJ2-7, with 8 bases fitting TRBD1. This CDR3 comprises 16 residues. Germline-derived CDR1 and CDR2 are MNHEY and SVGAGI. The ends lost 4 bases at V and 1 base at J; junction bases unmatched: 9.

This clonotype was observed many times. This sequence joins TRBV6-2 or TRBV6-3 and TRBJ2-3; 8 bases line up with TRBD2. CDR3 length equals 13 residues. V shed 4 bases, J shed 4 bases, and the junction held 1 base outside the gene matches. The germline gives CDR1 MNHEY, CDR2 SVGEGT. In DNA form, the CDR3 reads TGTGCCAGCAGTTTGACTAGCGCAGATACGCAGTATTTT. Translating it yields CASSLTSADTQYF.

This clonotype was found a few times. The rearrangement uses TRBV24-1 and TRBJ2-7; 10 positions match TRBD2. In germline, CDR1 is KGHDR, CDR2 SFDVKD. This CDR3 is built from 15 residues. Unmatched junction bases numbered 3, after V lost 4 bases and J lost 1 base. The CDR3 loop reads CATSDGTSDSYEQYF. The CDR3 DNA reads TGTGCCACCAGTGACGGGACTAGCGATTCCTACGAGCAGTACTTC.

The J gene is TRBJ2-3, the V gene TRBV6-5, with a possible D match to TRBD1 (6 bases). The CDR3 consists of 16 residues. CDR1 and CDR2 (germline): MNHEY, SVGAGI. V shed 2 bases and J shed 4 bases, with 16 bases lying between them. The CDR3 bases are TGTGCCAGCAGTTACCGGACAGCACCTAACGCAGATACGCAGTATTTT. It encodes CASSYRTAPNADTQYF.

This rearrangement joins TRBV20-1 to TRBJ2-5; D could derive from TRBD1 or TRBD2 (5 bases each). Looked up from germline, CDR1 is DFQATT and CDR2 is SNEGSKA (reference sequence). CDR3 length: 14 residues. In DNA form, the CDR3 reads TGCAGCACTCGCCGGGGCGGGTTCCAAGAGACCCAGTACTTC. Translation gives CSTRRGGFQETQYF.

The genes are TRBV20-1 and TRBJ2-1; 14 nucleotides line up with TRBD2. Looked up from germline, CDR1 is DFQATT and CDR2 is SNEGSKA (reference sequence). Germline trimming cut 7 bases from V and 6 bases from J; bases unmatched to any gene: 8. This CDR3 comprises 15 residues. The CDR3 DNA reads as TGCAGTGTCGACGGGACTAGCGGGAGTCTCAATGAGCAGTTCTTC. Amino acid sequence: CSVDGTSGSLNEQFF.

The genes are TRBV5-1 and TRBJ1-1, with 9 nucleotides matching TRBD1. This CDR3 region has 15 residues. V lost 0 bases and J lost 11; bases outside the gene matches: 11. Germline V CDR1 and CDR2: SGHRS, YFSETQ. CDR3 sequence: CASSLEGQGERGAFF. Written as DNA, the CDR3 is TGCGCCAGCAGCTTGGAGGGACAGGGTGAACGTGGGGCTTTCTTT.

This chain connects TRBV7-3 to TRBJ1-1; D is possibly TRBD1 (5 bases). CDR3 size: 14 residues. Germline loops: CDR1 SGHTA, CDR2 FQGTGA. V lost 5 bases, J lost 5 bases, and 15 bases lay in between. This CDR3 reads CASSLDSTVTEAFF. CDR3 DNA sequence: TGTGCCAGCAGCCTCGACAGCACGGTTACTGAAGCTTTCTTT.